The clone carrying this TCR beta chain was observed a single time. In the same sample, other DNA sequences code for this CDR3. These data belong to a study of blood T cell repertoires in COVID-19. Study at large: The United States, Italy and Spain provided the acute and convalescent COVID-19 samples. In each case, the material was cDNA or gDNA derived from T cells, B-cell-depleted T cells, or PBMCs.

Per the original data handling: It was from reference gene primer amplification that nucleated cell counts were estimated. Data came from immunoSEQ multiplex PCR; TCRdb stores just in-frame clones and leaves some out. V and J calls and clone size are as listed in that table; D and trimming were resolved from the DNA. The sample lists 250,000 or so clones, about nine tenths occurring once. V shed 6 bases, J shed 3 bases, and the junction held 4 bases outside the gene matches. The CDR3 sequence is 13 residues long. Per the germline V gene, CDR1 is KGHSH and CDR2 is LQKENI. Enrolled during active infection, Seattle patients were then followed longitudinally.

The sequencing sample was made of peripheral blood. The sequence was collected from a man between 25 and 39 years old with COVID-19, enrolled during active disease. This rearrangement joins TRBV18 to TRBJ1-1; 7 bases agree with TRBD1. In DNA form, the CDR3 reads TGTGCCAGCTCGTCGACAGGGTACACTGAAGCTTTCTTT. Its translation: CASSSTGYTEAFF.